Below are 20 T cell receptor beta chains sequenced from a single sample in a study of cytotoxic CD8 clonotypes in ibrutinib-treated CLL. Sequenced by immunoSEQ multiplex PCR; TCRdb stores in-frame clones only, minus some. The table includes around 200,000 clones, more than 70% detected once. The specimen comprised PBMCs, sampled after 12 months of ibrutinib treatment. The receptors were sampled from a human donor with chronic lymphocytic leukemia.

The V and J genes are TRBV6-5 and TRBJ2-2; weak D call: TRBD2 (6 bases). V shed 0 bases and J shed 4 bases, with 9 bases lying between them. The CDR3 consists of 15 residues. The germline V gene encodes CDR1 MNHEY and CDR2 SVGAGI. The CDR3 is CASSYSGAGTGELFF. DNA for the CDR3: TGTGCCAGCAGTTACTCTGGAGCGGGCACCGGGGAGCTGTTTTTT.

The chain uses TRBV25-1 and TRBJ2-1; no clear D. Trimming pared 4 bases from V and 5 bases from J, leaving 6 bases between. This CDR3 is 12 amino acids long. CDR1 MGHDK and CDR2 SYGVNS come from the germline V gene. The CDR3 sequence is CASSVWDNEQFF. As DNA, the CDR3 is TGTGCCAGCAGTGTGTGGGACAATGAGCAGTTCTTC.

This clone came up a few times. The chain links TRBV30 to TRBJ1-5, with D uncertain. Trimming removed 2 bases at V and 4 bases at J, with 6 bases between. Looked up from germline, CDR1 is GTSNPN and CDR2 is SVGIG (reference sequence). CDR3 length equals 12 residues. CDR3 sequence reads: CAWSPQNQPQHF. The CDR3 DNA follows: TGTGCCTGGAGTCCCCAGAATCAGCCCCAGCATTTT.

V usage is TRBV5-6 and J usage is TRBJ2-3, with D tentatively TRBD1 (6 bases). V was shortened by 4 bases and J by 7 bases, with 19 bases between the two germline ends. CDR1 and CDR2 (germline): SGHDT, YYEEEE. CDR3 length equals 15 residues. The CDR3 sequence: CASSRQTGRGYTQYF. CDR3 DNA sequence: TGTGCCAGCAGCAGACAGACAGGTAGAGGATATACGCAGTATTTT.

The rearrangement joins TRBV7-2 to TRBJ2-1; no definite D call. The V and J ends lost 5 bases and 5 bases respectively, with 10 bases between them. The CDR3 runs 13 residues. Germline V gene data show CDR1 as SGHTA and CDR2 as FQGNSA. This chain's CDR3 is CASSPRSNNEQFF. CDR3 bases: TGTGCCAGCAGCCCACGCAGTAACAATGAGCAGTTCTTC.

The chain has TRBV19 and TRBJ1-1; D possibly corresponds to TRBD1 (5 bases). Germline CDR1 is LNHDA and CDR2 is SQIVND (reference sequence). The CDR3 sequence is 12 residues long. Trimming pared 6 bases from V and 1 base from J, leaving 6 bases between. This CDR3 is CASSGGNTEAFF. The CDR3 bases are TGTGCCAGTAGCGGGGGGAACACTGAAGCTTTCTTT.

The chain is built from TRBV30 and TRBJ1-2, with 8 nucleotides matching TRBD1. The germline gives CDR1 GTSNPN, CDR2 SVGIG (reference sequence). Trimming cost V 1 base and J 4 bases; bases outside gene matches: 14. The CDR3 length is 17 residues. The CDR3 protein is CAWSASGTQGVSYGYTF. CDR3 nucleotides: TGTGCCTGGAGTGCCTCTGGTACACAGGGGGTAAGCTATGGCTACACCTTC. The full variable domain, completed using reference TRBV30 and TRBJ1-2, is SQTIHQWPATLVQPVGSPLSLECTVEGTSNPNLYWYRQAAGRGLQLLFYSVGIGQISSEVPQNLSASRPQDRQFILSSKKLLLSDSGFYLCAWSASGTQGVSYGYTFGSGTRLTVV.

The chain employs TRBV6-6 and TRBJ2-2, with D maybe TRBD1 (6 bases). Between the trimmed V and J ends, which lost 5 bases and 14 bases, there was a span of 15 bases. This CDR3 has 12 amino acids. Germline CDR1 MNHNY, CDR2 SVGAGI (reference sequence). This chain's CDR3 is CASSGGRGKLFF. CDR3 sequence (DNA): TGTGCCAGCAGTGGGGGAAGGGGGAAACTGTTTTTT.

CDR3 DNA: TGTGCCAGCAGCCCAAGGGGGCAAGAGACCCAGTACTTC. It specifies CASSPRGQETQYF. The chain is built from TRBV7-2 and TRBJ2-5; maybe TRBD1 (6 bases). Germline V gives CDR1 SGHTA, CDR2 FQGNSA. The CDR3 contains 13 residues. The V end lost 5 bases, the J end lost 2 bases, and 9 bases lay between the germline ends. Supplemented by reference TRBV7-2 and TRBJ2-5, the full variable domain reads GAGVSQSPSNKVTEKGKDVELRCDPISGHTALYWYRQSLGQGLEFLIYFQGNSAPDKSGLPSDRFSAERTGGSVSTLTIQRTQQEDSAVYLCASSPRGQETQYFGPGTRLLVL.

V and J are TRBV6-6 and TRBJ2-5, with 8 nucleotides matching TRBD1. Trimming took 5 bases from V and 5 from J; bases not matched to a gene: 4. The germline V gene has CDR1 MNHNY and CDR2 SVGAGI (reference sequence). The length of the CDR3 is 13 residues. In DNA, the CDR3 is TGTGCCAGCAGTGGTAGGGACAGGGAGACCCAGTACTTC. Protein product: CASSGRDRETQYF.

The chain couples TRBV19 to TRBJ2-7; D gene unclear. In germline, CDR1 is LNHDA, CDR2 SQIVND (reference sequence). V was shortened by 1 base and J by 3 bases, with 13 bases between the two germline ends. The CDR3 totals 15 residues. The CDR3 nucleotides are TGTGCCAGTAGTATAGTCATTACGGGCCTCTACGAGCAGTACTTC. It encodes CASSIVITGLYEQYF.

This chain links TRBV27 with TRBJ1-5; 8 bases align to TRBD1. From germline, CDR1 is MNHEY and CDR2 SMNVEV (reference sequence). V was clipped by 6 bases and J by 3 bases; unmatched bases: 7. The CDR3 has 15 residues. The CDR3 loop reads CASSPGQGLNQPQHF. The CDR3 region has the DNA TGTGCCAGCAGCCCCGGACAGGGCCTCAATCAGCCCCAGCATTTT.

As for this clone: Other DNA sequences in this specimen translate into the identical CDR3. The chain has TRBV9 and TRBJ2-3; weak D call: TRBD2 (7 bases). The CDR3 contains 13 residues. Trimming removed 4 bases from V and 3 bases from J, with 9 bases in between. Germline values: CDR1 SGDLS, CDR2 YYNGEE. The CDR3 protein is CASSRGGTDTQYF. CDR3 coding DNA: TGTGCCAGCAGCAGGGGGGGGACAGATACGCAGTATTTT.

The rearrangement links TRBV2 to TRBJ1-2; no definite D call. Germline loops: CDR1 SNHLY, CDR2 FYNNEI. CDR3 length: 14 residues. Trimming removed 4 bases at V and 0 bases at J, with 9 bases between. The CDR3 bases are TGTGCCAGCAGTGGAACGGGAGCTAACTATGGCTACACCTTC. Residues: CASSGTGANYGYTF.

The rearrangement links TRBV7-2 to TRBJ2-5; either TRBD1 or TRBD2 may supply D (5 bases each). V was clipped by 3 bases and J by 4 bases, with 15 bases between them. Germline V gene data show CDR1 as SGHTA and CDR2 as FQGNSA. The CDR3 consists of 15 residues. The CDR3 protein is CASSFRGHKGETQYF. CDR3 bases: TGTGCCAGCAGCTTCCGGGGCCATAAGGGAGAGACCCAGTACTTC.

V is TRBV6-5 and J is TRBJ2-1; 7 bases line up with TRBD1. V dropped 6 bases and J dropped 5; count of bases not matched to a gene: 7. The germline gives CDR1 MNHEY, CDR2 SVGAGI. This CDR3 has 14 amino acids. The CDR3 spells CASRSQGWNNEQFF. The CDR3 DNA sequence: TGTGCCAGCAGGTCACAGGGGTGGAACAATGAGCAGTTCTTC.

The chain links TRBV28 to TRBJ2-7; a possible D gene is TRBD1 (6 bases). Germline V gene lookup returns CDR1 MDHEN and CDR2 SYDVKM. V dropped 4 bases and J dropped 0 bases, with 13 bases sitting between them. The CDR3 is 15 residues long. The CDR3 reads CASSSIRDISYEQYF. The CDR3, as DNA: TGTGCCAGCAGTTCGATCCGGGACATCTCCTACGAGCAGTACTTC.

V and J are TRBV7-9 and TRBJ2-1; TRBD2 might be the D (6 bases). The CDR3 totals 15 residues. V lost 2 bases and J lost 0, with 8 bases in between. Looked up from germline, CDR1 is SEHNR and CDR2 is FQNEAQ (reference sequence). The CDR3 protein is CASSLRESSYNEQFF. The CDR3 region has the DNA TGTGCCAGCAGCTTACGGGAGAGCTCCTACAATGAGCAGTTCTTC.

The V and J genes are TRBV6-5 and TRBJ1-3, with D unresolved. V was clipped by 2 bases and J by 6 bases, with 11 bases between them. The CDR3 extends over 14 amino acids. CDR1 is MNHEY, CDR2 SVGAGI, per germline. CDR3 loop: CASSYAVQANTIYF. In nucleotides, the CDR3 is TGTGCCAGCAGTTACGCGGTTCAAGCAAACACCATATATTTT.

The chain has TRBV27 and TRBJ2-1; 11 bases match TRBD2. V trimming: 8 bases; J trimming: 8 bases; junction bases outside the gene matches: 8. The CDR3 runs 14 residues. CDR1 is MNHEY and CDR2 is SMNVEV in the germline V gene (reference sequence). CDR3 in amino acids: CASWVAGGVDEQFF. The CDR3, as DNA: TGTGCCAGCTGGGTAGCGGGAGGGGTGGATGAGCAGTTCTTC.